Listed below are T cell receptor beta chains from one sample, sequenced in a study of beta chain features in type 1 diabetes. Sequencing was performed with immunoSEQ multiplex PCR; in TCRdb, only in-frame clones are kept and a portion is missing. This sample carries about 250,000 clones, roughly 14% of them seen once, and the ten largest clones take roughly 0.028%. The sample consisted of naive CD4+ T cells from blood. Receptor source: a woman aged 40 to 49 in good health. Both conserved end residues are part of each CDR3. The order of the fields is clone size, D gene, V gene, J gene, CDR3 protein, CDR3 DNA. A D gene is named only where the DNA matches it firmly. The size of a clone is reported for some rows only, either as once, few or many, or as a class for expanded clones.

abundance: many
d_gene: .
v_gene: TRBV29-1
j_gene: TRBJ2-4
CDR3aa: CSVVPGAKNIQYF
CDR3nt: TGCAGCGTTGTTCCAGGCGCCAAAAACATTCAGTACTTC

abundance: few
d_gene: .
v_gene: TRBV5-1
j_gene: TRBJ2-7
CDR3aa: CASKQNPSSYEQYF
CDR3nt: TGCGCCAGCAAGCAAAACCCGAGCTCCTACGAGCAGTACTTC

abundance: .
d_gene: TRBD1
v_gene: TRBV19
j_gene: TRBJ2-3
CDR3aa: CASSIGTAEGTDTQYF
CDR3nt: TGTGCCAGTAGTATTGGGACAGCCGAAGGGACAGATACGCAGTATTTT

abundance: .
d_gene: .
v_gene: TRBV5-1
j_gene: TRBJ2-3
CDR3aa: CASSLDGGGTDTQYF
CDR3nt: TGCGCCAGCAGCTTGGACGGCGGGGGCACAGATACGCAGTATTTT

abundance: .
d_gene: .
v_gene: TRBV7-8
j_gene: TRBJ2-2
CDR3aa: CASSYREPGTGELFF
CDR3nt: TGTGCCAGCAGCTACAGGGAACCGGGCACCGGGGAGCTGTTTTTT

abundance: many
d_gene: .
v_gene: TRBV29-1
j_gene: TRBJ2-2
CDR3aa: CSAKDSLSNTGELFF
CDR3nt: TGCAGCGCCAAGGACAGTCTCTCCAACACCGGGGAGCTGTTTTTT

abundance: few
d_gene: TRBD1
v_gene: TRBV7-9
j_gene: TRBJ2-5
CDR3aa: CASNDRGEDQETQYF
CDR3nt: TGTGCCAGCAACGACAGGGGAGAAGACCAAGAGACCCAGTACTTC

abundance: few
d_gene: .
v_gene: TRBV7-8
j_gene: TRBJ1-2
CDR3aa: CASSLMENYGYTF
CDR3nt: TGTGCCAGCAGCTTGATGGAGAACTATGGCTACACCTTC

abundance: .
d_gene: .
v_gene: TRBV4-1
j_gene: TRBJ1-5
CDR3aa: CASSQDLPGSAGNQPQHF
CDR3nt: TGCGCCAGCAGCCAAGATCTCCCGGGATCAGCGGGCAATCAGCCCCAGCATTTT

abundance: few
d_gene: .
v_gene: TRBV6-5
j_gene: TRBJ1-5
CDR3aa: CASSYGAGNQPQHF
CDR3nt: TGTGCCAGCAGTTACGGGGCAGGTAATCAGCCCCAGCATTTT

abundance: .
d_gene: TRBD2
v_gene: TRBV7-2
j_gene: TRBJ2-1
CDR3aa: CASSPLSAAGGSYNEQFF
CDR3nt: TGTGCCAGCAGCCCCCTGAGCGCAGCGGGGGGGTCCTACAATGAGCAGTTCTTC

abundance: few
d_gene: TRBD1
v_gene: TRBV5-1
j_gene: TRBJ1-6
CDR3aa: CASSTGQGGYSPLHF
CDR3nt: TGCGCCAGCAGCACTGGACAGGGAGGTTATTCACCCCTCCACTTT

abundance: .
d_gene: TRBD1
v_gene: TRBV6-6
j_gene: TRBJ1-5
CDR3aa: CASSPEGQLSNQPQHF
CDR3nt: TGTGCCAGCAGTCCAGAGGGACAGCTTAGCAATCAGCCCCAGCATTTT

abundance: .
d_gene: TRBD1
v_gene: TRBV23-1
j_gene: TRBJ1-5
CDR3aa: CASAGTAYSNQPQHF
CDR3nt: TGCGCCAGCGCCGGGACAGCCTATAGCAATCAGCCCCAGCATTTT

abundance: few
d_gene: .
v_gene: TRBV25-1
j_gene: TRBJ1-2
CDR3aa: CASSEYDLAPGGYTF
CDR3nt: TGTGCCAGCAGTGAATACGACCTCGCGCCGGGTGGCTACACCTTC

abundance: .
d_gene: .
v_gene: TRBV27
j_gene: TRBJ1-5
CDR3aa: CASSLNTGRGAVQPQHF
CDR3nt: TGTGCCAGCAGTTTAAACACAGGACGCGGGGCAGTTCAGCCCCAGCATTTT

abundance: .
d_gene: TRBD1
v_gene: TRBV6-1
j_gene: TRBJ1-6
CDR3aa: CATSGQLMTPLHF
CDR3nt: TGTGCCACCTCGGGACAGCTTATGACACCCCTCCACTTT

abundance: .
d_gene: .
v_gene: TRBV4-3
j_gene: TRBJ1-2
CDR3aa: CASSQEGGDQAYGYTF
CDR3nt: TGCGCCAGCAGCCAAGAAGGCGGGGATCAAGCGTATGGCTACACCTTC

abundance: few
d_gene: .
v_gene: TRBV5-1
j_gene: TRBJ2-1
CDR3aa: CASSLGLTSSYNEQFF
CDR3nt: TGCGCCAGCAGCTTGGGACTGACGAGCTCCTACAATGAGCAGTTCTTC

abundance: few
d_gene: TRBD1
v_gene: TRBV7-9
j_gene: TRBJ1-1
CDR3aa: CASSPDRGRAFF
CDR3nt: TGTGCCAGCAGCCCCGACAGGGGGAGAGCTTTCTTT

abundance: once
d_gene: .
v_gene: TRBV2
j_gene: TRBJ1-6
CDR3aa: CASSVQGLAPLHF
CDR3nt: TGTGCCAGCAGTGTCCAGGGGTTGGCACCCCTCCACTTT

abundance: few
d_gene: TRBD2
v_gene: TRBV29-1
j_gene: TRBJ2-1
CDR3aa: CSVEPGLAGGEYNEQFF
CDR3nt: TGCAGCGTTGAACCGGGACTAGCGGGGGGGGAGTACAATGAGCAGTTCTTC